Listed here are 18 T cell receptor beta chains from one sample, sequenced in a study of cytomegalovirus exposure and HLA in healthy donors. PCR amplification relied on 60 Vbeta primers (plus 13 Jbeta primers). Clones were read by immunoSEQ multiplex PCR, and TCRdb kept only the in-frame ones, dropping some. The sample lists 130,000 to 150,000 clones; about 74% were seen once. Source material: PBMCs. These receptors were collected from a woman between 50 and 59 years old in good health and CMV-seronegative.

The rearrangement joins TRBV30 to TRBJ2-7, with 8 nucleotides matching TRBD2. J lost 7 bases, V lost 2 bases, and 7 bases had no gene match. CDR1 GTSNPN and CDR2 SVGIG come from the germline V gene (reference sequence). The CDR3 runs to 13 residues. CDR3 sequence: CAWSPERGQEQYF. DNA of the CDR3: TGTGCCTGGAGTCCCGAGCGGGGGCAAGAGCAGTACTTC.

The chain carries TRBV5-1 and TRBJ1-6; no definite D call. The CDR3 contains 14 residues. Germline assignment: CDR1 SGHRS and CDR2 YFSETQ. The V end was cut by 1 base, the J end by 7 bases, with 9 bases between. The CDR3 loop is CASSLSGWNSPLHF. The CDR3 nucleotides read TGCGCCAGCAGCTTGTCGGGTTGGAATTCACCCCTCCACTTT.

This chain links TRBV5-5 with TRBJ2-7; the match to TRBD1 covers 9 bases. Trimming at V came to 0 bases and at J to 4 bases, leaving 5 bases not matched to a gene. This CDR3 is built from 15 residues. Germline V gene data show CDR1 as SGHKS and CDR2 as YYEKEE (reference sequence). CDR3 region: CASSLGQGVQYEQYF. The CDR3 DNA reads as TGTGCCAGCAGCTTGGGACAGGGGGTACAGTACGAGCAGTACTTC.

The table lists this clone with a count of one. V is TRBV5-1 and J is TRBJ2-1; TRBD2 matches at 11 bases. Looked up from germline, CDR1 is SGHRS and CDR2 is YFSETQ. The CDR3 has 15 amino acids. V shed 4 bases, J shed 3 bases, and the junction held 3 bases outside the gene matches. CDR3 loop: CASSAGLAVYNEQFF. The CDR3, as DNA: TGCGCCAGCAGCGCGGGACTAGCGGTCTACAATGAGCAGTTCTTC.

This clone is labeled as large. V gene TRBV4-2 combines with J gene TRBJ2-4; 11 positions match TRBD2. CDR1 and CDR2 from the germline V gene are LGHNA and YNFKEQ. The V gene end was trimmed by 0 bases and the J gene end by 8 bases; junction bases not matched to a gene: 9. The CDR3 sequence is 17 residues long. The CDR3 region is CASSQDLETSGDDIQYF. The CDR3 region has the DNA TGTGCCAGCAGCCAAGATCTTGAGACTAGCGGGGATGACATTCAGTACTTC.

The CDR3 DNA follows: TGTGCCAGCAGTGATAGGGGTGACACTGAAGCTTTCTTT. Residues: CASSDRGDTEAFF. The chain couples TRBV6-1 to TRBJ1-1; TRBD1 might be the D (5 bases). The germline V gene has CDR1 MNHNS and CDR2 SASEGT. V was shortened by 3 bases and J by 3 bases, with 8 bases between the two germline ends. CDR3 size: 13 residues.

The chain carries TRBV7-9 and TRBJ1-4, with 9 bases matching TRBD1. V trimming: 5 bases; J trimming: 8 bases; junction bases outside the gene matches: 6. CDR1 and CDR2 (germline): SEHNR, FQNEAQ (reference sequence). The CDR3 is 14 amino acids. The CDR3 coding sequence is TGTGCCAGCAGCCCGGGGACAGGGATCGAAAAACTGTTTTTT. It yields the protein CASSPGTGIEKLFF. Using reference TRBV7-9 and TRBJ1-4 for the parts outside the CDR3, the full variable domain is DTGVSQNPRHKITKRGQNVTFRCDPISEHNRLYWYRQTLGQGPEFLTYFQNEAQLEKSRLLSDRFSAERPKGSFSTLEIQRTEQGDSAMYLCASSPGTGIEKLFFGSGTQLSVL.

V gene TRBV6-5 combines with J gene TRBJ2-7; TRBD2 is a possible D gene (5 bases). CDR1 is MNHEY, CDR2 SVGAGI, per germline. This CDR3 is built from 15 residues. V lost 6 bases and J lost 0, with 15 bases in between. CDR3 nucleotides: TGTGCCAGCAGAATCGGCGGGCGTAGCTCCTACGAGCAGTACTTC. Translated: CASRIGGRSSYEQYF.

This rearrangement joins TRBV6-5 to TRBJ2-7; tentative D call: TRBD2 (7 bases). The V gene's germline CDR1 is MNHEY and CDR2 SVGAGI. The CDR3 is made up of 14 amino acids. V was clipped by 5 bases and J by 4 bases, with 15 bases between them. The CDR3 loop is CASSAGLGGYEQYF. The CDR3 region has the DNA TGTGCCAGCAGTGCAGGACTAGGGGGTTACGAGCAGTACTTC.

V gene TRBV6-9 combines with J gene TRBJ2-5; 10 bases are a match to TRBD2. Germline assignment: CDR1 MNHGY and CDR2 SVAAGI. CDR3 length: 17 residues. V shed 4 bases and J 5 bases; nucleotides not matched to a gene: 13. CDR3 amino acids: CASSSRSSGGSRETQYF. CDR3 sequence (DNA): TGTGCCAGCAGTTCCCGGAGTAGCGGGGGGTCTAGGGAGACCCAGTACTTC.

The chain uses TRBV7-9 and TRBJ2-7; TRBD1 aligns across 10 bases. V dropped 6 bases and J dropped 6; count of bases not matched to a gene: 11. The germline V gene has CDR1 SEHNR and CDR2 FQNEAQ (reference sequence). The CDR3 is made up of 15 amino acids. CDR3: CASSSLGQGEVEQYF. CDR3 nucleotides: TGTGCCAGCAGTTCTCTAGGACAGGGGGAGGTCGAGCAGTACTTC. Using reference TRBV7-9 and TRBJ2-7 for the parts outside the CDR3, the full variable domain is DTGVSQNPRHKITKRGQNVTFRCDPISEHNRLYWYRQTLGQGPEFLTYFQNEAQLEKSRLLSDRFSAERPKGSFSTLEIQRTEQGDSAMYLCASSSLGQGEVEQYFGPGTRLTVT.

This chain uses TRBV5-6 with TRBJ1-1, with TRBD1 matching over 9 bases. Germline lookup yields CDR1 SGHDT and CDR2 YYEEEE. This CDR3 has 17 residues. Trimming at V came to 4 bases and at J to 4 bases, leaving 14 bases not matched to a gene. CDR3 region: CASSVIIGDRAGTEAFF. CDR3 sequence (DNA): TGTGCCAGCAGCGTGATAATCGGGGACAGGGCGGGCACTGAAGCTTTCTTT.

This clone has a single count. CDR3 nucleotides: TGTGCCAGCAGCGTAGCCTCCGGGGACAGAGACGAGCAGTACTTC. Protein sequence: CASSVASGDRDEQYF. V is TRBV9 and J is TRBJ2-7, with 7 bases aligning to TRBD1. The V gene end was trimmed by 0 bases and the J gene end by 5 bases; junction bases not matched to a gene: 8. Germline V gene data show CDR1 as SGDLS and CDR2 as YYNGEE. The length of the CDR3 is 15 residues.

The J gene is TRBJ2-5, the V gene TRBV4-2; 11 bases are shared with TRBD2. The V and J ends lost 0 bases and 5 bases, in that order; junction bases with no gene match: 8. This CDR3 contains 17 residues. Germline lookup yields CDR1 LGHNA and CDR2 YNFKEQ. The CDR3 DNA follows: TGTGCCAGCAGCCAAGAGACCAGACTAGCGGGGAAGGAGACCCAGTACTTC. It is translated as CASSQETRLAGKETQYF.

The chain uses TRBV4-2 and TRBJ2-2; TRBD1 aligns across 10 bases. V gave up 4 bases and J gave up 3 bases; unmatched junction bases: 5. The CDR3 is 16 residues long. Germline V gives CDR1 LGHNA, CDR2 YNFKEQ. CDR3 DNA sequence: TGTGCCAGCAGCCTTGCCGGGACAGGGGACACCGGGGAGCTGTTTTTT. Its translation is CASSLAGTGDTGELFF.

The CDR3 protein is CASSLGGLAGVTGELFF. The CDR3 DNA sequence: TGTGCCAGCAGCTTAGGGGGTCTAGCGGGGGTTACCGGGGAGCTGTTTTTT. V usage is TRBV11-2 and J usage is TRBJ2-2; TRBD2 agrees at 10 bases. CDR1 SGHAT and CDR2 FQNNGV come from the germline V gene. The CDR3 contains 17 residues. The J segment lost 5 bases and the V segment lost 1 base, leaving 7 bases of the junction unmatched.

The V call is TRBV15, the J call TRBJ1-1; D gene unclear. The CDR3 spans 13 residues. V lost 1 base and J lost 2, with 5 bases in between. Germline-derived CDR1 and CDR2 are LNHNV and YYDKDF (reference sequence). CDR3 sequence: CATSRGPNTEAFF. The CDR3 nucleotides read TGTGCCACCAGCAGAGGGCCCAACACTGAAGCTTTCTTT.

This clone was observed a single time. The chain combines TRBV7-3 with TRBJ2-2, with 9 nucleotides matching TRBD2. Germline trimming cut 0 bases from V and 6 bases from J; bases unmatched to any gene: 2. The CDR3 has 15 residues. The germline gives CDR1 SGHTA, CDR2 FQGTGA. The CDR3: CASSLTGGGAGELFF. The CDR3 region has the DNA TGTGCCAGCAGCTTAACAGGCGGGGGGGCCGGGGAGCTGTTTTTT.